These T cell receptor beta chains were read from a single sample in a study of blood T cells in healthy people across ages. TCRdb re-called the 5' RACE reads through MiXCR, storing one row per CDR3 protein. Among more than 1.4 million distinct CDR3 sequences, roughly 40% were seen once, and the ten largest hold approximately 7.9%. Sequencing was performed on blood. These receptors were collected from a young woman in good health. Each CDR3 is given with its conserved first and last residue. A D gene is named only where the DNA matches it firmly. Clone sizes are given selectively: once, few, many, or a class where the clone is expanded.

CASTPHSGVEADTQYF | TGTGCCAGCACCCCCCACAGCGGGGTAGAGGCAGATACGCAGTATTTT | TRBJ2-3 | TRBD2 | few | TRBV6-1
CASSRGPSGSYGYTF | TGTGCCAGCAGCCGAGGTCCCTCCGGTTCTTATGGCTACACCTTC | TRBJ1-2 | - | - | TRBV3-1
CASRLGQEGTQYF | TGTGCCAGCAGGCTAGGACAGGAGGGGACCCAGTACTTC | TRBJ2-5 | - | few | TRBV28
CSARGGTYGYTF | TGCAGTGCTAGAGGGGGGACCTATGGCTACACCTTC | TRBJ1-2 | - | few | TRBV20-1
CSASTISGSNIQYF | TGCAGTGCGAGCACCATTAGCGGGAGTAACATTCAGTACTTC | TRBJ2-4 | TRBD2 | - | TRBV20-1
CASSEGGSGANVLTF | TGTGCCAGCAGTGAAGGGGGCTCTGGGGCCAACGTCCTGACTTTC | TRBJ2-6 | - | many | TRBV6-1
CASSTGEGQDTQYF | TGTGCCAGCAGCACCGGGGAGGGCCAAGATACACAGTATTTT | TRBJ2-3 | TRBD2 | - | TRBV2
CASSFAWSYEQYF | TGTGCCAGCAGTTTCGCATGGAGCTACGAGCAGTACTTC | TRBJ2-7 | - | few | TRBV27
CASSLARKVAEQYF | TGTGCCAGCAGTTTAGCGCGGAAAGTCGCCGAGCAGTACTTC | TRBJ2-7 | - | - | TRBV12-3/TRBV12-4
CASSLAGSWGGELFF | TGTGCCAGCAGTTTAGCCGGCTCCTGGGGCGGGGAGCTGTTTTTT | TRBJ2-2 | - | few | TRBV12-3/TRBV12-4
CASSAQGSRNEQFF | TGTGCCAGCAGCGCTCAGGGGTCCAGGAATGAGCAGTTCTTC | TRBJ2-1 | - | once | TRBV2
CASSQDSGQTETQYF | TGTGCCAGCAGCCAAGATTCCGGACAGACGGAGACCCAGTACTTC | TRBJ2-5 | - | - | TRBV14
CASSSAPSYEQYF | TGTGCCAGCAGCTCAGCCCCCTCCTACGAGCAGTACTTC | TRBJ2-7 | - | - | TRBV7-2
CASSPPSGQGSEQFF | TGTGCCAGCTCACCACCCTCCGGACAGGGCAGTGAGCAGTTCTTC | TRBJ2-1 | TRBD1 | - | TRBV18
CASSEGDYEQYF | TGTGCCAGCAGTGAGGGCGACTACGAGCAGTACTTC | TRBJ2-7 | - | - | TRBV2
CASSLAASGRDTQYF | TGCGCCAGCAGCTTGGCAGCTAGCGGGAGAGATACGCAGTATTTT | TRBJ2-3 | TRBD2 | few | TRBV5-1
CASSVRDYWWAQYF | TGTGCCAGCAGCGTCCGGGACTACTGGTGGGCCCAGTACTTC | TRBJ2-5 | TRBD2 | - | TRBV14
CASSLSRQNYGYTF | TGTGCCAGCAGCCTGAGCCGACAGAACTATGGCTACACCTTC | TRBJ1-2 | - | - | TRBV7-2
CASKPTGGSGNTIYF | TGTGCCAGTAAACCTACAGGGGGCTCTGGAAACACCATATATTTT | TRBJ1-3 | TRBD1 | - | TRBV25-1
CSVGDSVYEQYF | TGCAGCGTTGGGGACAGCGTCTACGAGCAGTACTTC | TRBJ2-7 | TRBD1 | once | TRBV29-1
CASSLAPGESYEQYF | TGTGCCAGCAGCTTGGCCCCAGGGGAGTCTTACGAGCAGTACTTC | TRBJ2-7 | - | - | TRBV5-6
CASSRTGPLSDNEQYF | TGTGCCAGCAGCCGTACAGGGCCGCTGAGTGACAATGAGCAGTACTTC | TRBJ2-7 | - | - | TRBV7-3
CAISGGGQGGKLFF | TGTGCCATCAGCGGCGGGGGGCAAGGAGGAAAACTGTTTTTT | TRBJ1-4 | - | few | TRBV10-3
CASSHPSGTGELFF | TGTGCCAGCAGCCACCCTTCGGGCACCGGGGAGCTGTTTTTT | TRBJ2-2 | - | - | TRBV4-2
CASSQEGSYRYTF | TGTGCCAGCAGCCAAGAGGGTTCGTATCGCTACACCTTC | TRBJ1-2 | - | - | TRBV3-1
CSARILAEYNEQFF | TGCAGTGCTAGGATACTAGCGGAATACAATGAGCAGTTCTTC | TRBJ2-1 | TRBD2 | - | TRBV20-1
CASSRGLVGGNEQFF | TGTGCCAGCAGCCGAGGACTAGTGGGTGGAAATGAGCAGTTCTTC | TRBJ2-1 | TRBD2 | - | TRBV6-5
CASSSGQGFYGYTF | TGTGCCAGCAGCTCTGGACAGGGCTTCTATGGCTACACCTTC | TRBJ1-2 | TRBD1 | - | TRBV7-9
CASSQDIGAGGLQETQYF | TGCGCCAGCAGCCAAGATATCGGGGCGGGGGGCCTCCAAGAGACCCAGTACTTC | TRBJ2-5 | TRBD2 | - | TRBV4-1
CASSGMTSGVYPNTQYF | TGTGCCAGCAGCGGGATGACTAGCGGGGTCTATCCAAATACGCAGTATTTT | TRBJ2-3 | TRBD2 | few | TRBV2
CASSLGGRGASYEQYF | TGTGCCAGCAGCTTAGGAGGCAGGGGGGCCTCCTACGAGCAGTACTTC | TRBJ2-7 | - | - | TRBV7-8
CASSESGTLNTEAFF | TGTGCCAGCAGTGAATCCGGGACCTTGAACACTGAAGCTTTCTTT | TRBJ1-1 | - | - | TRBV2
CASEGGRPTLANYGYTF | TGTGCCAGCGAGGGGGGGAGGCCTACGTTAGCTAACTATGGCTACACCTTC | TRBJ1-2 | - | few | TRBV25-1
CASSKPGQGWNEQFF | TGTGCCAGCAGCAAGCCGGGACAGGGATGGAATGAGCAGTTCTTC | TRBJ2-1 | - | - | TRBV21-1
CASSYVPGEKLFF | TGTGCCAGCAGTTACGTCCCTGGGGAAAAACTGTTTTTT | TRBJ1-4 | - | - | TRBV6-5
CASSQTGSPLNYGYTF | TGTGCCAGCAGCCAAACAGGGAGCCCTTTAAACTATGGCTACACCTTC | TRBJ1-2 | - | - | TRBV14
CASSARLYQMGEQFF | TGTGCCAGCAGCGCGCGATTATACCAAATGGGGGAGCAGTTCTTC | TRBJ2-1 | - | - | TRBV11-2
CTSSQGQGWFTDTQYF | TGTACCAGCAGCCAGGGACAGGGATGGTTTACAGATACGCAGTATTTT | TRBJ2-3 | TRBD1 | - | TRBV14
CASSLVIKAGVYEQYF | TGTGCCAGCAGCTTGGTTATAAAAGCGGGAGTCTACGAGCAGTACTTC | TRBJ2-7 | TRBD2 | - | TRBV5-6
CASSQDPLQGAGGRRKQYF | TGTGCCAGCAGCCAAGATCCCCTACAAGGTGCGGGAGGGAGAAGGAAGCAGTACTTC | TRBJ2-4 | TRBD2 | - | TRBV3-1
CAISDPRARGDEQYF | TGTGCCATCAGTGACCCCAGGGCGCGTGGGGACGAGCAGTACTTC | TRBJ2-7 | - | - | TRBV10-3
CSARDGSVGELFF | TGCAGTGCTAGAGATGGGTCGGTCGGGGAGCTGTTTTTT | TRBJ2-2 | - | - | TRBV20-1
CASSFSASEQFF | TGCGCCAGCAGCTTTTCCGCGAGTGAGCAGTTCTTC | TRBJ2-1 | - | - | TRBV5-1
CASGLARDRSTYEQYF | TGTGCCAGCGGCTTAGCCCGGGACAGGTCAACCTACGAGCAGTACTTC | TRBJ2-7 | TRBD1 | - | TRBV7-9
CASARTGNTGELFF | TGTGCCAGCGCCAGGACAGGGAACACCGGGGAGCTGTTTTTT | TRBJ2-2 | TRBD1 | - | TRBV6-5
CASSQSGGDWEPQHF | TGTGCCAGCAGCCAATCAGGAGGCGACTGGGAGCCCCAGCATTTT | TRBJ1-5 | - | - | TRBV3-1
CASSQGLAAYEQFF | TGCGCCAGCAGCCAAGGACTAGCGGCGTATGAGCAGTTCTTC | TRBJ2-1 | TRBD2 | - | TRBV4-1
CASTRSSYEQFF | TGTGCCAGCACTCGGAGCTCCTACGAGCAGTTCTTC | TRBJ2-1 | - | - | TRBV7-8
CSVPGQAYNEWFF | TGCAGCGTTCCGGGACAAGCCTACAATGAGTGGTTCTTC | TRBJ2-1 | - | - | TRBV29-1
CTISDRLNYGYTF | TGCACCATCAGTGATAGACTTAACTATGGCTACACCTTC | TRBJ1-2 | - | - | TRBV10-3